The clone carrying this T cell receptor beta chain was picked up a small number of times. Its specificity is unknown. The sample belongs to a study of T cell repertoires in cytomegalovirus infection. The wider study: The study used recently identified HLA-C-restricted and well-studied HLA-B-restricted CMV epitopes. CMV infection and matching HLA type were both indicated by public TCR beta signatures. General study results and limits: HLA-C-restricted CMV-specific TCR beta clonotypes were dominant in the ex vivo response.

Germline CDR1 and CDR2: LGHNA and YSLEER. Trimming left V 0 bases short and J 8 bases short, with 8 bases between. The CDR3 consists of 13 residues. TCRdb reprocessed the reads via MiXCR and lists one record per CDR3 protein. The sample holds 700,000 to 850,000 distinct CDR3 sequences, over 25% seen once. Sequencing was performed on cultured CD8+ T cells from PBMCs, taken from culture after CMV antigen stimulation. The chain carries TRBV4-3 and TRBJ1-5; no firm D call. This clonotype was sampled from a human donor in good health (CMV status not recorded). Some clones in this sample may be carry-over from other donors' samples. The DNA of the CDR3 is TGCGCCAGCAGCCAAGATCGAGATGAGCCCCAGCATTTT. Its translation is CASSQDRDEPQHF.